This T cell receptor (beta chain) was sequenced in a study of Ad26.COV2.S vaccination and SARS-CoV-2 variants. Only in-frame clones appear in the TCRdb table, and some are missing; sequencing was by immunoSEQ multiplex PCR. The sample lists 97,000 or so clones; 80% were seen once. Study-level findings and limits: Spike-specific TCR breadth was greater in vaccine than placebo recipients.

This clone has just one count. The antigen is unknown. After removal of 2 bases from V and 3 bases from J, the junction contained 9 bases not matched to a gene. From germline, CDR1 is MNHEY and CDR2 SVGAGI. The CDR3 has 16 amino acids. V is TRBV6-5 and J is TRBJ2-7; 8 nucleotides agree with TRBD1. Here the sequenced sample was peripheral blood, taken after recovery from COVID-19. This receptor was identified in a human donor who had recovered from COVID-19. The CDR3 DNA reads TGTGCCAGCAGTTACCGACCGGGACAGGCACTCTACGAGCAGTACTTC. Its translation is CASSYRPGQALYEQYF.